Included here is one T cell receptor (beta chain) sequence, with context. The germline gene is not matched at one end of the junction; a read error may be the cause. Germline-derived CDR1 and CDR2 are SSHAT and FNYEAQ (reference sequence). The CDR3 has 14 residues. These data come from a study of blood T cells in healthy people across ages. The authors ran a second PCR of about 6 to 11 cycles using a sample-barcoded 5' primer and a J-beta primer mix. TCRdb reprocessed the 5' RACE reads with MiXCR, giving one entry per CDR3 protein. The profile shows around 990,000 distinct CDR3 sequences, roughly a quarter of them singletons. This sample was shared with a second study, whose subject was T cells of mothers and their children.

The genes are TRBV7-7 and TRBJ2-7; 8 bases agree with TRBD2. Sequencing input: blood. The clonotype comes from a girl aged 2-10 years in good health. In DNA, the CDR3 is TGTGCTAGCAGCCCGACTAGCGAACACTACGAGCAGTACTTC. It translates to CASSPTSEHYEQYF.